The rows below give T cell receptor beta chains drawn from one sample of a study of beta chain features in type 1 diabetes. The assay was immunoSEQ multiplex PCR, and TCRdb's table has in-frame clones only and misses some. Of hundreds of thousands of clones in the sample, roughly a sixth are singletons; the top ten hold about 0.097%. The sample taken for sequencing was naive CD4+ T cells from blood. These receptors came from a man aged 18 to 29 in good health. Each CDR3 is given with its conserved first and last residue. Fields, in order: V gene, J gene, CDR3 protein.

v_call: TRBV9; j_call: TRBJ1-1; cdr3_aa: CASSVADRDKNTEAFF
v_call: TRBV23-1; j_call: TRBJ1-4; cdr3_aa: CASSQFTWTGKRHEKLFF
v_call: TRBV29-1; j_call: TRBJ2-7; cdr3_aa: CSVGHLYEQYF
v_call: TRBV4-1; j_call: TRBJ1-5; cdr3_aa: CASSQEGTGVQRPQHF
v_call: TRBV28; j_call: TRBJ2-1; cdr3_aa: CASSLVSGRAGVVSNEQFF
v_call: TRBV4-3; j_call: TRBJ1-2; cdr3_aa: CASSQDFRVSYGYTF
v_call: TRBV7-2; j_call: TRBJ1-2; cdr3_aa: CASSAGQGASYGYTF
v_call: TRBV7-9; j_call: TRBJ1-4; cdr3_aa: CASSPWGGTTNEKLFF
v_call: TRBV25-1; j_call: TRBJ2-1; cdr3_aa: CASKDRRYNEQFF
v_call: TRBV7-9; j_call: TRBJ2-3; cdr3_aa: CASSGSGVTDTQYF
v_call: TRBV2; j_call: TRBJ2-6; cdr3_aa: CASSLGSGGANVLTF
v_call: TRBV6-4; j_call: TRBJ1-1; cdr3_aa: CASRVTPQNTEAFF
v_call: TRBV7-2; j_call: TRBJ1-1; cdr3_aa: CASSLALTGPVGEAFF
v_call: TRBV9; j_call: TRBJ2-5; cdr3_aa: CASSVAGGAGGETQYF
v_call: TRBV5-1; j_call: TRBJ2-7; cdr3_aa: CASSAQEGYEQYF
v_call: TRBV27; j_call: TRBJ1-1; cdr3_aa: CASSLAGKTEAFF
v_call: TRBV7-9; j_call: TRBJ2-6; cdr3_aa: CASSRGTGANVLTF
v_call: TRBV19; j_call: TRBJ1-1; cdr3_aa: CASSMTRVTGENTEAFF
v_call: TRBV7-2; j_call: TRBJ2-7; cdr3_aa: CASSFFGGNYEQYF
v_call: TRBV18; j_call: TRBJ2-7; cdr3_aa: CASSPRTGLYEQYF
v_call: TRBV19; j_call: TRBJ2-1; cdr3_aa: CASSEGQGVYNEQFF
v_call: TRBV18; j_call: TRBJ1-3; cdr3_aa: CASVPGASGNTIYF
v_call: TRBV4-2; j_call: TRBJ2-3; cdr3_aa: CASSQDFRARAPDTQYF
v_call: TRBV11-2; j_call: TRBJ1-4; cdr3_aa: CASSLGTGRIRTGDEKLFF
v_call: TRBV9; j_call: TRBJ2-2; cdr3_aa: CASQRGRLDTGELFF
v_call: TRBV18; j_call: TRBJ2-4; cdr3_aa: CASSPRSSGGADIQYF
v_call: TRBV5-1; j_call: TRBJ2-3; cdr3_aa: CASSEATTQYF
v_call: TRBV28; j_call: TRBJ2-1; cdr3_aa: CASSLWWGTSGQPEFF
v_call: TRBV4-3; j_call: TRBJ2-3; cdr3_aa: CARKNLGSSTDTQYF
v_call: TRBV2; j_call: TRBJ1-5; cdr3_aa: CASSLGTSSQHF
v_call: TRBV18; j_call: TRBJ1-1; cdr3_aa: CASSLGQNTEAFF
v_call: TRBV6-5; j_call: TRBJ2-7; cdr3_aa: CASSYSGQGFHYEQYF
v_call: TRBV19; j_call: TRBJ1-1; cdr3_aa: CACARDSVNTEAFF
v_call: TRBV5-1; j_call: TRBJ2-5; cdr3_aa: CASRTTHRVEETQYF
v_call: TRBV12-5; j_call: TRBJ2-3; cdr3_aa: CASGLANRDTQYF
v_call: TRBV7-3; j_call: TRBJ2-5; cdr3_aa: CASSLNSGGETQYF
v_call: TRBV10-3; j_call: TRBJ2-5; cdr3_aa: CAIRATGSETQYF
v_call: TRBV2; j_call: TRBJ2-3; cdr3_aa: CASSAQGLTSTDTQYF
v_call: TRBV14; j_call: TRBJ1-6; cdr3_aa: CASTRDRGYNSPLHF
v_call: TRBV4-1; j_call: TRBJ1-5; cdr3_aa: CASSQDWKGRGQPQHF
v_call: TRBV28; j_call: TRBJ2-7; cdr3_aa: CASSTTAPYEQYF
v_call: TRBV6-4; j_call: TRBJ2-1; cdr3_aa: CASSDFSWSSYNEQFF
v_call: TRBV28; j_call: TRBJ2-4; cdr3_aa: CASSWTFSLAKNIQYF
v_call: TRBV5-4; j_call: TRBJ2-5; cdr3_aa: CASSFNSAVETQYF
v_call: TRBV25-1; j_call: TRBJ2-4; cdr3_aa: CASSVGGLAKNIQYF
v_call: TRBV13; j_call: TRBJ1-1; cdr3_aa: CASRRGTGNTEAFF
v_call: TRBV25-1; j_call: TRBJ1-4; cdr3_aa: CASSGFRTWAEKLFF
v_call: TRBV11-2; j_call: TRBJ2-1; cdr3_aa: CASILSGTGDHEQFF
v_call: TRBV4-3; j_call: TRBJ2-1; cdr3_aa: CASSHRGDEQFF
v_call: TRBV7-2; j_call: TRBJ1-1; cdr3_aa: CASSLLATEAFF